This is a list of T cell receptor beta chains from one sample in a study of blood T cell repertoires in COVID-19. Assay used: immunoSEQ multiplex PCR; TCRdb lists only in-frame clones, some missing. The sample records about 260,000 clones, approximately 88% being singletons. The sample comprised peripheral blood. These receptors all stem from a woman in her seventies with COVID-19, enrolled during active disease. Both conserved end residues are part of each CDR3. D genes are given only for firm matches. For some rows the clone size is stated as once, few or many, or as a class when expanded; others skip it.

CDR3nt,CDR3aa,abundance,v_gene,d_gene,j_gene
TGTGCCAGCATCGGGACTAGCGGAAAAGAGACCCAGTACTTC,CASIGTSGKETQYF,-,TRBV6-5,TRBD2,TRBJ2-5
TGTGCCAGCAGCCGCGGCGTTAACACTGAAGCTTTCTTT,CASSRGVNTEAFF,-,TRBV12-3/TRBV12-4,-,TRBJ1-1
TGCAGTGCTAGTAGCGTCGACAGGGGGCGGGAGCAGTACTTC,CSASSVDRGREQYF,few,TRBV20-1,TRBD1,TRBJ2-7
TGTGCCAGCAGGGCGGGGCGGACGTATCAGTACTTC,CASRAGRTYQYF,-,TRBV2,-,TRBJ2-7
TGTGCCAGCAGTTACCTGCGACTTAGCACAGATACGCAGTATTTT,CASSYLRLSTDTQYF,-,TRBV6-5,-,TRBJ2-3
TGTGCCAGCAGCCAAGAACGACTTACAAACACCGGGGAGCTGTTTTTT,CASSQERLTNTGELFF,once,TRBV3-1/TRBV3-2,-,TRBJ2-2
TGTGCCAGCAGCCAAGATATTGGGCGCGAGCAGTACTTC,CASSQDIGREQYF,-,TRBV14,-,TRBJ2-7
TGTGCCAGCAGCTTAGATGGAGGGTTTATGAACACTGAAGCTTTCTTT,CASSLDGGFMNTEAFF,-,TRBV11-2,-,TRBJ1-1
TGTGCCAGCAGCCCCGAGACAGGGTTTCACGAGCAGTACTTC,CASSPETGFHEQYF,-,TRBV6-5,TRBD1,TRBJ2-7
TGTGCCAGCAGCTTAACGGGGGCTAGCGGGACCGGGGAGCTGTTTTTT,CASSLTGASGTGELFF,-,TRBV7-3,TRBD2,TRBJ2-2
TGTGCCAGCTCGCCGGGACTAGCGCAATTTAGCTCCTACGAGCAGTACTTC,CASSPGLAQFSSYEQYF,once,TRBV18,TRBD2,TRBJ2-7
TGTGCCAGCAGTTCTCGGACAGGGGCCGGCTATGGCTACACCTTC,CASSSRTGAGYGYTF,-,TRBV27,TRBD1,TRBJ1-2
TGTGCCTGGAGCAGAAACAGGGGGGGACAGCCCCAGCATTTT,CAWSRNRGGQPQHF,-,TRBV30,TRBD1,TRBJ1-5
TGTGCCACCAGCAGAGTCGGTACTAACTATGGCTACACCTTC,CATSRVGTNYGYTF,-,TRBV15,-,TRBJ1-2
TGCAGTGCTAGTGTGCGCGAATATGGCTACACCTTC,CSASVREYGYTF,-,TRBV20-1,-,TRBJ1-2
TGTGCCAGCAGTTACCCGGGTCCGCAGTATTTT,CASSYPGPQYF,-,TRBV6-2/TRBV6-3,-,TRBJ2-3
TGTGCCAGCAGACTGACCGGGACTATCCAAGAGACCCAGTACTTC,CASRLTGTIQETQYF,-,TRBV27,TRBD2,TRBJ2-5
TGTGCCAGTAGTATTTCTACAGGGCCCCCCGAAGCTTTCTTT,CASSISTGPPEAFF,once,TRBV19,-,TRBJ1-1
TGTGCCAGCAGCCCTTGGACAGGGAGAAATCAGCCCCAGCATTTT,CASSPWTGRNQPQHF,-,TRBV7-8,TRBD1,TRBJ1-5
TGCGCCAGCAGCTTGCGGACAGGGGATGGAAACACCATATATTTT,CASSLRTGDGNTIYF,-,TRBV5-1,TRBD1,TRBJ1-3
TGTGCCAGCAGTTACCCCGGACAGGGGGCTAACTACGAGCAGTACTTC,CASSYPGQGANYEQYF,once,TRBV6-6,TRBD1,TRBJ2-7
TGTGCCAGCAAAACAGGGCTGGGAGGCTACACCTTC,CASKTGLGGYTF,-,TRBV27,-,TRBJ1-2
TGTGCCAGAAGCTTGAAGTTCAGGGGGCGGACTGAAGCTTTCTTT,CARSLKFRGRTEAFF,-,TRBV5-3,TRBD1,TRBJ1-1
TGTGCCAGCAGCCCCGTGAGTTCTGGAAACACCATATATTTT,CASSPVSSGNTIYF,-,TRBV3-1/TRBV3-2,-,TRBJ1-3
TGCGCCAGCGAGGTCGGGATAGCGGCCACCGGGGAGCTGTTTTTT,CASEVGIAATGELFF,-,TRBV5-1,-,TRBJ2-2
TGTGCCAGCAGCCAAGACACCGGGACTAGCGGCCAAGAGACCCAGTACTTC,CASSQDTGTSGQETQYF,-,TRBV3-1/TRBV3-2,TRBD2,TRBJ2-5
TGTGCCAGCAGCTTTCTAGCGGGGGATTCCTACGAGCAGTACTTC,CASSFLAGDSYEQYF,-,TRBV7-3,TRBD2,TRBJ2-7
TGTGCCAGCACGGGACAGGGGAACACTGAAGCTTTCTTT,CASTGQGNTEAFF,-,TRBV5-4,TRBD1,TRBJ1-1
TGCGCCAGCAGCCAAGGCCCGGGGGGCGCTAATGAAAAACTGTTTTTT,CASSQGPGGANEKLFF,-,TRBV4-3,-,TRBJ1-4
TGTGCCAGCCGGCGACGGGGATCTAGGACCGGGGAGCTGTTTTTT,CASRRRGSRTGELFF,-,TRBV3-1/TRBV3-2,-,TRBJ2-2
TGTGCCAGCAGCTACCAGGGGACTAATAATTCACCCCTCCACTTT,CASSYQGTNNSPLHF,-,TRBV5-6,-,TRBJ1-6
TGTGCCAGCAGCCCGAGGGCCCAGACGGGGAACACTGAAGCTTTCTTT,CASSPRAQTGNTEAFF,-,TRBV5-4,-,TRBJ1-1
TGCGCCAGCAGCTTCCGGACAGGGGAGACTGAAGCTTTCTTT,CASSFRTGETEAFF,-,TRBV5-1,TRBD1,TRBJ1-1
TGTGCCACCAGCCCTTTGGCAGGGGAATTGAACACTGAAGCTTTCTTT,CATSPLAGELNTEAFF,once,TRBV24-1,-,TRBJ1-1
TGTGCCAGCGTAGCGTATTACAATGAGCAGTTCTTC,CASVAYYNEQFF,-,TRBV12-3/TRBV12-4,-,TRBJ2-1
TGCGCCAGCAGCCAGACGGGACTTGGATCCTACGAGCAGTACTTC,CASSQTGLGSYEQYF,once,TRBV4-3,-,TRBJ2-7
TGCGCCAGCAGCCAAGATGGAAACCTGGGGCACTATGGCTACACCTTC,CASSQDGNLGHYGYTF,-,TRBV4-3,-,TRBJ1-2
TGTGCCAGCAGTGAAGCTTCAGGGATGATGGCAGATACGCAGTATTTT,CASSEASGMMADTQYF,-,TRBV6-1,-,TRBJ2-3
TGTGCCAGCAGCCGAGGGACAGGGGATCAGCCCCAGCATTTT,CASSRGTGDQPQHF,-,TRBV5-4,TRBD1,TRBJ1-5
TGCGCCAGCAGCGCTGGACTTCCTAATGAGCAGTTCTTC,CASSAGLPNEQFF,-,TRBV5-1,-,TRBJ2-1
TGTGCAAGTCGCCGCGCGGAGTTTATCGGACTGGGAGACACAGATACGCAGTATTTT,CASRRAEFIGLGDTDTQYF,-,TRBV12-2,-,TRBJ2-3
TGCGCCAGCAGCCAACACCGGGAGACGGGAGACTACGAGCAGTACTTC,CASSQHRETGDYEQYF,-,TRBV5-1,-,TRBJ2-7
TGTGCCAGCAGCTTAGAACAGGGTCCCTACAATGAGCAGTTCTTC,CASSLEQGPYNEQFF,-,TRBV7-2,-,TRBJ2-1
TGTGCCAGCTCACCGGTGAGGTCAACCTACGAGCAGTACTTC,CASSPVRSTYEQYF,-,TRBV18,-,TRBJ2-7
TGTGCCAGCAGCCAAGATCGACACCGAGCTAACTATGGCTACACCTTC,CASSQDRHRANYGYTF,-,TRBV4-2,-,TRBJ1-2
TGTGCCATCAGGCCGGGACAGAGCTCTGGAAACACCATATATTTT,CAIRPGQSSGNTIYF,-,TRBV10-3,TRBD1,TRBJ1-3
TGCGCCAGCAGCCCCGGGACAGGGGACACCGGGGAGCTGTTTTTT,CASSPGTGDTGELFF,-,TRBV5-1,TRBD1,TRBJ2-2
TGTGCCGTCTCTGAGGGCTCCTATAATTCACCCCTCCACTTT,CAVSEGSYNSPLHF,once,TRBV15,-,TRBJ1-6